Listed here are 30 T cell receptor beta chains from one sample, sequenced in a study of shared clonotypes between healthy human individuals. Libraries were prepared by immunoSEQ multiplex PCR; TCRdb keeps only in-frame clonotypes and omits some of them. The sample consists of about 1 million clones, approximately 72% of them appearing once. Sequencing was performed on memory CD4+ T cells sorted from blood. Subset noted: CD45RA-negative fraction. Receptors were obtained from a man between 18 and 35 years old in good health.

This clone turned up a few times. The chain is built from TRBV28 and TRBJ1-5, with 7 bases matching TRBD1. Germline CDR1 and CDR2: MDHEN and SYDVKM. This CDR3 comprises 14 residues. J was trimmed by 3 bases and V by 6 bases; bases with no gene match: 5. The CDR3 DNA reads TGTGCCAGCAGCGCCGGACAGGTCAATCAGCCCCAGCATTTT. Its translation is CASSAGQVNQPQHF.

The V gene is TRBV6-6, the J gene TRBJ2-7; 7 bases are shared with TRBD1. Germline-derived CDR1 and CDR2 are MNHNY and SVGAGI (reference sequence). Trimming took 2 bases from V and 2 from J; bases not matched to a gene: 6. The CDR3 consists of 15 residues. DNA of the CDR3: TGTGCCAGCAGTTACCCCGGGACAGCAACCTACGAGCAGTACTTC. This codes for CASSYPGTATYEQYF.

The chain joins TRBV6-1 to TRBJ2-3, with 9 nucleotides matching TRBD1. V was pared by 4 bases and J by 2 bases, with 10 bases of the junction left unmatched. The CDR3 runs to 17 residues. Germline CDR1 and CDR2: MNHNS and SASEGT. The CDR3 protein is CASSATGGRATTDTQYF. The CDR3 nucleotides read TGTGCCAGCAGTGCCACAGGGGGCAGAGCGACCACAGATACGCAGTATTTT.

This chain connects TRBV7-9 to TRBJ2-7, with 7 bases lining up with TRBD1. The CDR3 runs to 13 residues. The germline V gene encodes CDR1 SEHNR and CDR2 FQNEAQ (reference sequence). V dropped 5 bases and J dropped 3; count of bases not matched to a gene: 4. In DNA form, the CDR3 reads TGTGCCAGCAGCCAGACAGGGTACTACGAGCAGTACTTC. Protein sequence: CASSQTGYYEQYF.

The rearrangement uses TRBV2 and TRBJ2-5; possible D gene TRBD2, 6 bases. This CDR3 has 14 residues. The V end was cut by 7 bases, the J end by 7 bases, with 19 bases between. From germline, CDR1 is SNHLY and CDR2 FYNNEI. CDR3 in DNA: TGTGCCAGCACTGGGGACTCAACCGTCCGGACCCAGTACTTC. Translated: CASTGDSTVRTQYF.

This clone was picked up a small number of times. The genes are TRBV7-9 and TRBJ1-1, with unresolved D. Germline V gives CDR1 SEHNR, CDR2 FQNEAQ (reference sequence). CDR3 length equals 13 residues. The germline V and J ends were trimmed by 4 bases and 6 bases, with 12 bases remaining between them. CDR3 sequence reads: CASSYDGKAEAFF. CDR3 nucleotides: TGTGCCAGCAGCTATGATGGTAAGGCTGAAGCTTTCTTT.

V and J are TRBV11-2 and TRBJ2-7; 12 positions agree with TRBD2. The V and J ends lost 4 bases and 4 bases, in that order; junction bases with no gene match: 5. The V gene's germline CDR1 is SGHAT and CDR2 FQNNGV. The CDR3 spans 15 residues. As DNA, the CDR3 is TGTGCCAGCAGCTCCCGACTAGCGGGGGTTTACGAGCAGTACTTC. It codes for CASSSRLAGVYEQYF.

The rearrangement links TRBV2 to TRBJ1-1; 8 bases align to TRBD1. Per the germline V gene, CDR1 is SNHLY and CDR2 is FYNNEI. Trimming cost V 7 bases and J 1 base; bases outside gene matches: 5. The CDR3 runs to 14 residues. DNA for the CDR3: TGTGCCAGCAAAATGGGACAGGCGAACACTGAAGCTTTCTTT. Translating it yields CASKMGQANTEAFF.

This chain links TRBV11-2 with TRBJ1-1, with D possibly matching TRBD1 (6 bases). The germline V gene has CDR1 SGHAT and CDR2 FQNNGV. V was shortened by 1 base and J by 5 bases, with 14 bases between the two germline ends. This CDR3 is built from 15 residues. CDR3 in DNA: TGTGCCAGCAGCTTAGTTGGGACATGGGGAACTGAAGCTTTCTTT. This encodes CASSLVGTWGTEAFF. The full variable domain, completed using reference TRBV11-2 and TRBJ1-1, is EAGVAQSPRYKIIEKRQSVAFWCNPISGHATLYWYQQILGQGPKLLIQFQNNGVVDDSQLPKDRFSAERLKGVDSTLKIQPAKLEDSAVYLCASSLVGTWGTEAFFGQGTRLTVV.

V gene TRBV6-1 combines with J gene TRBJ1-2; 7 nucleotides match TRBD1. Losses at the gene ends were 2 bases for V and 4 bases for J; bases not matched to a gene: 16. Germline loops: CDR1 MNHNS, CDR2 SASEGT. CDR3 size: 18 residues. The CDR3 is CASSEWGLSTGMPYGYTF. The CDR3 coding sequence is TGTGCCAGCAGTGAATGGGGCCTATCGACAGGGATGCCCTATGGCTACACCTTC.

The CDR3 sequence is CASSHGTGEQPQHF. CDR3 sequence (DNA): TGTGCCAGCAGTCACGGGACAGGGGAGCAGCCCCAGCATTTT. This sequence joins TRBV6-6 and TRBJ1-5, with 10 positions matching TRBD1. Trimming cost V 5 bases and J 7 bases; bases outside gene matches: 5. Germline CDR1 and CDR2: MNHNY and SVGAGI (reference sequence). This CDR3 contains 14 residues.

This chain connects TRBV10-3 to TRBJ2-7; TRBD1 matches at 9 bases. The CDR3 spans 12 residues. V shed 6 bases and J 5 bases; nucleotides not matched to a gene: 2. Germline values: CDR1 ENHRY, CDR2 SYGVKD. This CDR3 is CAIRDRGNEQYF. Written as DNA, the CDR3 is TGTGCCATCAGGGACAGGGGCAACGAGCAGTACTTC.

The chain uses TRBV28 and TRBJ1-5, with D possibly TRBD1 on 6 matching bases. Germline V gene data show CDR1 as MDHEN and CDR2 as SYDVKM. Trimming left V 6 bases short and J 0 bases short, with 9 bases between. The length of the CDR3 is 14 residues. CDR3 coding DNA: TGTGCCAGCAGCAACAGGGTTAGCAATCAGCCCCAGCATTTT. This translates into CASSNRVSNQPQHF.

The V gene is TRBV10-3, the J gene TRBJ1-1; 7 nucleotides match TRBD1. Looked up from germline, CDR1 is ENHRY and CDR2 is SYGVKD. The CDR3 runs 14 residues. J was trimmed by 0 bases and V by 7 bases; bases with no gene match: 5. CDR3 in DNA: TGTGCCATCACTCCAGGGGGTGTGAACACTGAAGCTTTCTTT. Its protein is CAITPGGVNTEAFF.

The CDR3 spells CASSFGTEAFF. The CDR3 bases are TGTGCCAGCAGCTTCGGCACTGAAGCTTTCTTT. This sequence joins TRBV5-5 and TRBJ1-1; unclear D gene. The germline V gene encodes CDR1 SGHKS and CDR2 YYEKEE (reference sequence). The CDR3 runs to 11 residues. The V end lost 2 bases, the J end lost 4 bases, and 3 bases lay between the germline ends.

This clone has only one observation. The V gene is TRBV7-2, the J gene TRBJ2-3; 15 bases line up with TRBD2. CDR3 length: 19 residues. The ends lost 4 bases at V and 3 bases at J; junction bases unmatched: 11. Germline V gives CDR1 SGHTA, CDR2 FQGNSA. The CDR3 DNA reads as TGTGCCAGCAGCTCTTTATCCTCCGGGACTAGCGGGGGGACAGATACGCAGTATTTT. Translation gives CASSSLSSGTSGGTDTQYF.

The chain links TRBV29-1 to TRBJ2-5; D gene unclear. The DNA end lines up better with TRBJ2-7; the J call may be wrong. CDR1 is SQVTM and CDR2 is ANQGSEA in the germline V gene. The CDR3 contains 14 residues. The CDR3 region is CSVEGSYPDYEQYF. CDR3 in DNA: TGCAGCGTTGAAGGGTCTTACCCAGACTACGAGCAGTACTTC.

This clone was seen a single time. The genes are TRBV6-6 and TRBJ2-5, with TRBD1 matching 7 bases. V lost 6 bases to trimming and J lost 0 bases; unmatched junction nucleotides: 7. Germline V CDR1 and CDR2: MNHNY, SVGAGI (reference sequence). CDR3 length: 15 amino acids. The CDR3 reads CASSLGQTYQETQYF. CDR3 sequence (DNA): TGTGCCAGCAGCCTGGGACAGACCTACCAAGAGACCCAGTACTTC.

This clone was seen a single time. Additional DNA sequences in this sample encode the identical CDR3. J is TRBJ1-5 and V is TRBV30; D not resolved. There are 15 residues in the CDR3. CDR1 and CDR2 (germline): GTSNPN, SVGIG (reference sequence). V gave up 0 bases and J gave up 0 bases, with 9 bases separating them. CDR3 nucleotide sequence: TGTGCCTGGAGTGTACCGGGTAGTAGCAATCAGCCCCAGCATTTT. Its protein product is CAWSVPGSSNQPQHF.

Only a few counts were recorded for this clone. This chain connects TRBV19 to TRBJ2-2; TRBD2 aligns across 7 bases. This CDR3 spans 15 amino acids. CDR1 is LNHDA, CDR2 SQIVND, per germline (reference sequence). V trimming: 5 bases; J trimming: 7 bases; junction bases outside the gene matches: 10. CDR3 DNA: TGTGCCAGTAGTGGCTCGCGGGAGCGCAGCGGGGAGCTGTTTTTT. Translation gives CASSGSRERSGELFF.

The chain uses TRBV6-1 and TRBJ1-4; D uncertain. This CDR3 region has 15 residues. V shed 6 bases and J shed 2 bases, with 13 bases lying between them. Germline loops: CDR1 MNHNS, CDR2 SASEGT. The chain's CDR3 is CASSPGGSTNEKLFF. The CDR3 nucleotides are TGTGCCAGCAGCCCGGGAGGGTCGACTAATGAAAAACTGTTTTTT.

Only a few counts were recorded for this clone. V usage is TRBV2 and J usage is TRBJ1-5; possible D gene TRBD1, 5 bases. The CDR3 extends over 14 amino acids. Germline loops: CDR1 SNHLY, CDR2 FYNNEI. Trimming cost V 5 bases and J 6 bases, with 14 bases left between them. CDR3 amino acids: CASSSGQGSQPQHF. CDR3 nucleotides: TGTGCCAGCAGTTCCGGACAAGGAAGTCAGCCCCAGCATTTT.

This clone was observed a single time. The rearrangement uses TRBV5-4 and TRBJ2-5; TRBD2 is a possible D gene (6 bases). The V gene's germline CDR1 is SGHNT and CDR2 YYREEE (reference sequence). The germline V and J ends were trimmed by 7 bases and 5 bases, with 27 bases remaining between them. The CDR3 has 17 amino acids. The DNA for the CDR3 is TGTGCCAGCTCTAGGCCGGGACGGCGGGATGAAATGGAGACCCAGTACTTC. This gives the protein CASSRPGRRDEMETQYF.

The CDR3, as DNA: TGTGCCAGCAGCCCGACAAACAGCAATCAGCCCCAGCATTTT. This sequence encodes CASSPTNSNQPQHF. This chain connects TRBV6-6 to TRBJ1-5; D unresolved. This CDR3 has 14 amino acids. Trimming stripped 6 bases from V and 1 base from J, with 10 bases between. Germline V gene lookup returns CDR1 MNHNY and CDR2 SVGAGI (reference sequence).

V and J are TRBV20-1 and TRBJ1-6; no clear D gene. Germline V gene data show CDR1 as DFQATT and CDR2 as SNEGSKA (reference sequence). The V and J ends lost 3 bases and 13 bases respectively, with 7 bases between them. The CDR3 has 10 residues. The CDR3 region has the DNA TGCAGTGCTAGCAATGAGCCCCTCCACTTT. This sequence encodes CSASNEPLHF.

This chain's CDR3 is CASSLRGRNQPQHF. CDR3 DNA: TGTGCCAGCAGTTTACGCGGCAGAAATCAGCCCCAGCATTTT. This chain joins TRBV27 and TRBJ1-5, with D hard to call. Germline V gives CDR1 MNHEY, CDR2 SMNVEV (reference sequence). This CDR3 has 14 amino acids. V lost 2 bases and J lost 4, with 9 bases in between.

The chain uses TRBV30 and TRBJ2-1; the D is unclear. The CDR3 runs 14 residues. Trimming removed 4 bases at V and 0 bases at J, with 10 bases between. Germline CDR1 and CDR2: GTSNPN and SVGIG (reference sequence). For the CDR3, the DNA is TGTGCCTGGAAACAAGCTAGCTCCTACAATGAGCAGTTCTTC. Protein sequence: CAWKQASSYNEQFF.

The chain has TRBV27 and TRBJ1-5; D unclear. V gave up 0 bases and J gave up 6 bases, with 21 bases separating them. CDR1 is MNHEY and CDR2 is SMNVEV in the germline V gene (reference sequence). This CDR3 spans 18 amino acids. The DNA for the CDR3 is TGTGCCAGCAGTTTATCGTCTTACAGTAAGGGCCGCGGTCAGCCCCAGCATTTT. It yields the protein CASSLSSYSKGRGQPQHF.

On this clone itself: Other DNA sequences in this specimen translate into the identical CDR3. This chain connects TRBV6-5 to TRBJ2-7; 7 positions agree with TRBD1. The CDR3 consists of 12 residues. V trimming: 6 bases; J trimming: 2 bases; junction bases outside the gene matches: 1. Looked up from germline, CDR1 is MNHEY and CDR2 is SVGAGI. The CDR3 DNA follows: TGTGCCAGCAGGACAGGGCCCTACGAGCAGTACTTC. Translating it yields CASRTGPYEQYF.

The chain has TRBV30 and TRBJ1-6; D unclear. Germline CDR1 GTSNPN, CDR2 SVGIG (reference sequence). This CDR3 is 17 amino acids long. V gave up 2 bases and J gave up 0 bases, with 14 bases separating them. The CDR3, as DNA: TGTGCCTGGAGTAGGGCAGGACCGAGCTCCTATAATTCACCCCTCCACTTT. Translated, it gives CAWSRAGPSSYNSPLHF.